This TCR beta chain was recovered during a study of blood T cell repertoires in COVID-19. The V end lost 5 bases, the J end lost 4 bases, and 12 bases lay between the germline ends. Germline V gene data show CDR1 as MGHRA and CDR2 as YSYEKL. The CDR3 consists of 13 residues. The table lists this clone with a few counts. In the original analysis: Amplification with reference gene primers provided the estimates of nucleated cell counts. The repertoire was sequenced with immunoSEQ multiplex PCR; TCRdb's copy has only in-frame clones and lacks some. That table furnishes V, J and clone size, whereas the DNA furnished D and trimming. The table lists approximately 72,000 clones, roughly 86% of them singletons.

This receptor was obtained from a woman aged 60 to 75 with acute or convalescent COVID-19. The genes are TRBV4-1 and TRBJ2-7, with TRBD1 as a possible D gene (5 bases). The sequenced sample consisted of peripheral blood. For the CDR3, the DNA is TGCGCCAGCAGCTTGGGGCCGGGTTACGAGCAGTACTTC. Translation gives CASSLGPGYEQYF.